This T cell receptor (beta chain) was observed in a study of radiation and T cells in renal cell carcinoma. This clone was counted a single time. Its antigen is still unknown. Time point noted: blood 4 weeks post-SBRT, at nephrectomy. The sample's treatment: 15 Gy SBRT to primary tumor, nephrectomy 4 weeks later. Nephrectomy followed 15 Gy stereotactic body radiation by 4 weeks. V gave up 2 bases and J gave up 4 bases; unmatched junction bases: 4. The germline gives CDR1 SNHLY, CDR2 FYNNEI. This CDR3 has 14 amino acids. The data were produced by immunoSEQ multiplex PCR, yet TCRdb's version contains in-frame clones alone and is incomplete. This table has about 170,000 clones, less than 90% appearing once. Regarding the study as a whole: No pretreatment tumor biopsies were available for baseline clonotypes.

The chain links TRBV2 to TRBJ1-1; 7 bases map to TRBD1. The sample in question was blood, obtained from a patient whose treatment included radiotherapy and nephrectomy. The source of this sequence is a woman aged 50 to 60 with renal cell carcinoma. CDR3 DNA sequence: TGTGCCAGCAGTGAATACCAGGGGGTCACTGAAGCTTTCTTT. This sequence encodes CASSEYQGVTEAFF.